This paragraph covers one TCR beta chain sequence. The antigen is unknown. The entry originates in a study of shared clonotypes between healthy human individuals. Study-level results: Non-shared clonotypes had lower generation probabilities than those shared by all four donors.

Assay used: immunoSEQ multiplex PCR; TCRdb lists only in-frame clones, some missing. The sample shows 1,400,000 or so clones, around 98.5% of them seen only once. Each sample came from a Caucasian adult donor living in Nashville, Tennessee. The sequence derives from a young man in good health. The sample taken for sequencing was naive CD4+ T cells sorted from blood. Sample subset: CD45RA+ positively selected.

The chain's CDR3 is CATSRDVSLESEQFF. The CDR3 DNA sequence: TGTGCCACCAGCAGAGATGTTTCCTTAGAGTCTGAGCAGTTCTTC. The chain recombines TRBV15 with TRBJ2-1; unclear D gene. Germline V lookup: CDR1 LNHNV, CDR2 YYDKDF (reference sequence). The CDR3 is made up of 15 amino acids. Trimming left V 0 bases short and J 9 bases short, with 15 bases between.